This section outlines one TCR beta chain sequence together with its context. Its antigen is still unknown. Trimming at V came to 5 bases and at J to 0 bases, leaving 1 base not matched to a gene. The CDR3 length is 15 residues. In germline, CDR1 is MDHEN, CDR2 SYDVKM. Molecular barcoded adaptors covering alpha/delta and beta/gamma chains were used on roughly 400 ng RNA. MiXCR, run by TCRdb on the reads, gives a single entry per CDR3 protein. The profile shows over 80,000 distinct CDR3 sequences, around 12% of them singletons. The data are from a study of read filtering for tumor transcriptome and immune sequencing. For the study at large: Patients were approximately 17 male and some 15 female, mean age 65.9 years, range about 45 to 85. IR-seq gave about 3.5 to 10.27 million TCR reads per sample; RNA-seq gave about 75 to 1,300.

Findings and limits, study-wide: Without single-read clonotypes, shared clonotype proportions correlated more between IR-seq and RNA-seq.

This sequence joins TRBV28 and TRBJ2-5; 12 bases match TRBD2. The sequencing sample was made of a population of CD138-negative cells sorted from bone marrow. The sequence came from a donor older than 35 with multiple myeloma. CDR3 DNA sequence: TGTGCCAGCAGTGGACTAGCGGGGTACCAAGAGACCCAGTACTTC. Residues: CASSGLAGYQETQYF.